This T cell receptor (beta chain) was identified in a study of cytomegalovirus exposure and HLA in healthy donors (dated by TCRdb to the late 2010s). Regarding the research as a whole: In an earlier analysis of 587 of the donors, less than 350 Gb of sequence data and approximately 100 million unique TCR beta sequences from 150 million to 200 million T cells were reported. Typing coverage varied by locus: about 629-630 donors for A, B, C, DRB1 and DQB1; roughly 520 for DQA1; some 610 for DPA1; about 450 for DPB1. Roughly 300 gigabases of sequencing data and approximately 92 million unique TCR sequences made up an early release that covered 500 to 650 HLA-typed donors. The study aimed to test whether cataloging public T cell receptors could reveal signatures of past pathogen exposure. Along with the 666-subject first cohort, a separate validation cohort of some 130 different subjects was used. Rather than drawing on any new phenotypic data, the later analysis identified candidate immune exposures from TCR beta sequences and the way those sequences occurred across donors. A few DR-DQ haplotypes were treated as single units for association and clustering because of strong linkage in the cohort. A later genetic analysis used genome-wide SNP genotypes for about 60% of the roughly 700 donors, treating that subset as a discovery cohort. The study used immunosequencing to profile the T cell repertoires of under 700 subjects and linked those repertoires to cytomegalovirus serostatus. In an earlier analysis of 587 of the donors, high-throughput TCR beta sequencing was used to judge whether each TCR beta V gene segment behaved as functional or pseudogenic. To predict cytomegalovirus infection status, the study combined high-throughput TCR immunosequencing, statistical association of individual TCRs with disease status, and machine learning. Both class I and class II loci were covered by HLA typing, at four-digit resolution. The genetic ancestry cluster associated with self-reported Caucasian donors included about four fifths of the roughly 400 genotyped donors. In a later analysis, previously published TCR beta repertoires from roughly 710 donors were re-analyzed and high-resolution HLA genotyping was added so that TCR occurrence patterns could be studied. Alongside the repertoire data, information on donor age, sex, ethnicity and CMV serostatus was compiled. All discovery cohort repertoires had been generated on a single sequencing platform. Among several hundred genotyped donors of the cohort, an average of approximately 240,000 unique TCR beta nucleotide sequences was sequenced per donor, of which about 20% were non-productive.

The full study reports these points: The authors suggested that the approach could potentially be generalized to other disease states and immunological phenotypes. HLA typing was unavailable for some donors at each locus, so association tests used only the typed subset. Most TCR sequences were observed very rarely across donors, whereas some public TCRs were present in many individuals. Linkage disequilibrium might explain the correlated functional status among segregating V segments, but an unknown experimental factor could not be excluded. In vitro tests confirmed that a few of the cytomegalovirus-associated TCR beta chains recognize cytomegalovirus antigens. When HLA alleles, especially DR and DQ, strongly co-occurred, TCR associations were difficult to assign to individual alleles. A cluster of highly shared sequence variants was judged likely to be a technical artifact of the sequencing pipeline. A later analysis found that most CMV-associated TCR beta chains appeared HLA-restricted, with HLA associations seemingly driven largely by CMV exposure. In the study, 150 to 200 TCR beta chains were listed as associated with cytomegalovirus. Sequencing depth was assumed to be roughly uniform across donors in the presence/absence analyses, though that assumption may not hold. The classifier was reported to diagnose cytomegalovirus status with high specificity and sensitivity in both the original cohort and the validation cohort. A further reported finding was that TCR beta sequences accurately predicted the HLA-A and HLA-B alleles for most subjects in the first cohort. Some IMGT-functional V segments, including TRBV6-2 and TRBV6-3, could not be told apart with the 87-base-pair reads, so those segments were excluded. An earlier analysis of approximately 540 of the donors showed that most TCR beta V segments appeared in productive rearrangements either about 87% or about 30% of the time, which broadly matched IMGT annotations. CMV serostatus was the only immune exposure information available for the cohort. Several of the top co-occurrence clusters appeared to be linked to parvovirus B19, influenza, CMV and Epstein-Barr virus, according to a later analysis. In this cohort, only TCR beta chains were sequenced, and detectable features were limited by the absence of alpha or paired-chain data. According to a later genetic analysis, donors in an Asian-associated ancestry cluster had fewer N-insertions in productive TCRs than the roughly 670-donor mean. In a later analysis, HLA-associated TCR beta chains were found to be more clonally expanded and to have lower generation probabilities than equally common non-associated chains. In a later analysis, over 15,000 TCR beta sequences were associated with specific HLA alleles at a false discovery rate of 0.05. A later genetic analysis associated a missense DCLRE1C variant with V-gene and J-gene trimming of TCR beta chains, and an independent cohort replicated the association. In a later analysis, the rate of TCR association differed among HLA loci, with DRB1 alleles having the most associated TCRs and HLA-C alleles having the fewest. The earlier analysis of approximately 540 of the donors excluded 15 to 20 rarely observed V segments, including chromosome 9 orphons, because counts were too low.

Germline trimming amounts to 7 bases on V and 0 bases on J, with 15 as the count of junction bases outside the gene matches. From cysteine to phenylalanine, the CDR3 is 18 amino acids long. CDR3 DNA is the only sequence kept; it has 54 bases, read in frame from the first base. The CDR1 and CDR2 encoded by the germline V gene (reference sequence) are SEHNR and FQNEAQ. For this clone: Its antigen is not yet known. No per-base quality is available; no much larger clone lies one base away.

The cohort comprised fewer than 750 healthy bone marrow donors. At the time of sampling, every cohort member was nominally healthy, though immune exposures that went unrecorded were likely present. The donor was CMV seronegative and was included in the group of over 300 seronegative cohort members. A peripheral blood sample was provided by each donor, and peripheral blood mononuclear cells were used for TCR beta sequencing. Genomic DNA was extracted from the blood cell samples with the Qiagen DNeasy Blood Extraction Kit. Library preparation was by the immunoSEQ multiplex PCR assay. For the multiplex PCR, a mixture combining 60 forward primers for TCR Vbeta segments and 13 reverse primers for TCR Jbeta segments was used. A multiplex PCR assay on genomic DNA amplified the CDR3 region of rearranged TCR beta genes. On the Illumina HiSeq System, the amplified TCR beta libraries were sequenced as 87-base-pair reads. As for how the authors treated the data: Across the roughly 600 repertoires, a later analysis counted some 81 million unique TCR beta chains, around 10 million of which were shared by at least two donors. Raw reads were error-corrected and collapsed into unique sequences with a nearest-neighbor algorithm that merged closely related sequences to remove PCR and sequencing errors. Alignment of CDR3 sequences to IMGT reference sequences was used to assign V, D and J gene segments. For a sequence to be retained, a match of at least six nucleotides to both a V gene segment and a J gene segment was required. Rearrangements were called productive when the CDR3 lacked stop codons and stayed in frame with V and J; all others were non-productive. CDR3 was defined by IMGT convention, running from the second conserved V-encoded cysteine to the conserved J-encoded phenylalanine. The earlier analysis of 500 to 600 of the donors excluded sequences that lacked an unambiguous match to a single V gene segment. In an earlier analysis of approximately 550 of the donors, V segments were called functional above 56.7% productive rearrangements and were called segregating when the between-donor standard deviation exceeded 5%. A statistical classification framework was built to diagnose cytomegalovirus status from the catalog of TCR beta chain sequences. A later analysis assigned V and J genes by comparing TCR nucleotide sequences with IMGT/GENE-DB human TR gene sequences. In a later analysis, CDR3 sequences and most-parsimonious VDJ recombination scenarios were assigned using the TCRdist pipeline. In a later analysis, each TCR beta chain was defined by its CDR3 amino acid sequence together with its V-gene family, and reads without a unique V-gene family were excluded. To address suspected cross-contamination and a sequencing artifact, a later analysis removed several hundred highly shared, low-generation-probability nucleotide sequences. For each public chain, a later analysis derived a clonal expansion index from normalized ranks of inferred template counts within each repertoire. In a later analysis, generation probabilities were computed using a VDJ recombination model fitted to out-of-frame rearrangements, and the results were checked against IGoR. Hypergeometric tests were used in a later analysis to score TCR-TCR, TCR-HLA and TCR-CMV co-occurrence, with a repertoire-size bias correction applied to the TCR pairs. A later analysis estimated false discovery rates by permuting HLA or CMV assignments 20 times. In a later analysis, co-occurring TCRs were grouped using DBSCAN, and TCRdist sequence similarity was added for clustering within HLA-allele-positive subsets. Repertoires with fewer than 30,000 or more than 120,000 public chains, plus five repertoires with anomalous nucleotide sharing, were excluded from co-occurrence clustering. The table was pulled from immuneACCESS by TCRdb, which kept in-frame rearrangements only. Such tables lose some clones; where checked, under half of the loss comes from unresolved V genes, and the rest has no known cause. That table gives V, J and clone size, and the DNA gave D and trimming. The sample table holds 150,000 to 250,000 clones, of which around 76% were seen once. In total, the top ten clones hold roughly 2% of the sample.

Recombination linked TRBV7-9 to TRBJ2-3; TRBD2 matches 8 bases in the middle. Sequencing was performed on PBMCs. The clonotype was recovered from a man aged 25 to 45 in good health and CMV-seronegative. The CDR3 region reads CASIRVPLAGNSTDTQYF. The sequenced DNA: TGTGCCAGCATCCGAGTCCCCTTAGCGGGGAATAGCACAGATACGCAGTATTTT.